What follows is one T cell receptor beta chain and its context. The count of this clone is one. The antigen it binds to is not known. Base qualities are not recorded, but no much larger clone differs from it by a single base. The data belong to a study of blood T cell repertoires in COVID-19 (dated by TCRdb to about 2020). Background on the whole study: The collaborator samples originated in the United States, Italy and Spain and spanned the acute and convalescent phases of COVID-19. Nearly every sample came with metadata listing a de-identified subject ID, COVID-19 status, age in years and sex. The prospective study material was composed of cDNA or gDNA derived from T cells, B-cell-depleted T cells, or PBMCs. The dataset comprised deeply sampled blood TCRbeta repertoires from subjects exposed to, actively infected with, or recovered from COVID-19. Samples were obtained from the ongoing ImmuneRACE study (first 160 participants) and from 1,254 subjects provided by 6 global collaborators. The repertoires were made available in a free public database intended to serve as a resource for research on the immune response to SARS-CoV-2. HLA class I and class II types, where available, came from metadata supplied by the sample provider rather than from assay-based typing.

General study outcomes and caveats: How much clinical and demographic metadata was included differed by source and by participant, and the metadata was provided uncurated.

TCRbeta CDR3 regions were amplified from genomic DNA using the immunoSEQ Assay, a bias-controlled multiplex PCR. The authors processed their data as follows. Within the assay, amplification of reference gene primers was used to estimate how many nucleated cells each sample contained. To quantify the absolute abundance of each unique TCRbeta CDR3 rearrangement, sequence reads were collapsed and filtered. For each sample, productive Simpson clonality was calculated by taking the square root of Simpson's diversity index across productive rearrangements. TCRdb stores this immuneACCESS table with in-frame sequences only. Part of the clones is absent; in the studies checked, under half of the shortfall reflects unresolved V genes, and no reason is known for the rest. That table is the source of V, J and clone size, and D and trimming were worked out from the DNA. Recorded for this sample are almost 55,000 clones; roughly 83% of them occurred a single time. Together, the top ten hold over 4.5% of the sample.

The junction shows trimming of 6 bases on V and 6 bases on J, plus 12 bases between the germline ends. CDR1 and CDR2 are read off the germline V gene (reference sequence) as MNHNY and SVGAGI. From the cysteine through the phenylalanine, the CDR3 covers 13 amino acids. The only DNA kept is the CDR3, 39 bases in frame from the first base. Collaborating institutions collected whole blood in K2EDTA tubes following their own protocols. For TCRbeta analysis, collaborators shipped samples in one of three forms: frozen whole blood, isolated PBMCs, or DNA extracted from either of those sample types. The chain joins TRBV6-6 to TRBJ1-5; matching of 6 bases hints at TRBD1 as the D gene. Input material: peripheral blood. The TCR was taken from a human donor in a cohort sampled during active COVID-19. The CDR3 here reads CASRILQGQPQHF. At the DNA level, the sequence is TGTGCCAGCAGGATACTACAGGGTCAGCCCCAGCATTTT.